Below are 8 T cell receptor beta chains sequenced from a single sample in a study of OX40 agonist ivuxolimab in advanced cancers. Sequenced by immunoSEQ multiplex PCR; TCRdb stores in-frame clones only, minus some. Seen here are about 53,000 clones, roughly 80% observed once, and the top ten hold 4.6%. The material was CD4+ or CD8+ T cells sorted from blood, obtained in a trial of the OX40 agonist ivuxolimab. Receptor source: an adult with an advanced solid tumor such as melanoma, head and neck, liver or kidney cancer.

The J gene is TRBJ1-3, the V gene TRBV10-3; 9 nucleotides align to TRBD1. With V trimmed by 6 bases and J by 4 bases, 10 bases remained unmatched. The CDR3 loop spans 16 amino acids. CDR1 and CDR2 from the germline V gene are ENHRY and SYGVKD. The CDR3 spells CAIRAAGTGSGNTIYF. The CDR3 DNA reads TGTGCCATCAGGGCAGCCGGGACAGGGTCGGGAAACACCATATATTTT.

A single count supports this clone. Here the CDR3 DNA reads TGCGCCAGCAGCTTGGGCTACCCCCGTAACAGGGGTAGCTACGAGCAGTACTTC. It translates to CASSLGYPRNRGSYEQYF. This chain connects TRBV5-1 to TRBJ2-7, with 7 bases lining up with TRBD1. Germline values: CDR1 SGHRS, CDR2 YFSETQ. J lost 3 bases, V lost 0 bases, and 15 bases had no gene match. CDR3 length: 18 amino acids.

About this clone itself: The sample holds other DNA sequences that translate to the same CDR3. The chain has TRBV5-4 and TRBJ2-3, with unresolved D. V lost 4 bases and J lost 3, with 18 bases in between. The CDR3 covers 16 residues. Per the germline V gene, CDR1 is SGHNT and CDR2 is YYREEE (reference sequence). The CDR3 sequence is CASSPGPYPATDTQYF. In nucleotides, the CDR3 is TGTGCCAGCAGCCCCGGACCCTATCCAGCGACAGATACGCAGTATTTT.

The chain carries TRBV2 and TRBJ2-2; 8 bases are shared with TRBD1. CDR3 size: 15 residues. V shed 1 base, J shed 7 bases, and the junction held 5 bases outside the gene matches. CDR1 SNHLY and CDR2 FYNNEI come from the germline V gene. DNA of the CDR3: TGTGCCAGCAGTGAAGGGACAGGGTACCACGGGGAGCTGTTTTTT. This translates into CASSEGTGYHGELFF.

The J gene is TRBJ2-5, the V gene TRBV28; TRBD2 aligns across 8 bases. V lost 3 bases to trimming and J lost 3 bases; unmatched junction nucleotides: 9. The V gene's germline CDR1 is MDHEN and CDR2 SYDVKM. This CDR3 has 16 residues. This chain's CDR3 is CASSFLDGLAKETQYF. In nucleotides, the CDR3 is TGTGCCAGCAGTTTTCTCGATGGACTAGCTAAAGAGACCCAGTACTTC.

The V call is TRBV19, the J call TRBJ2-1, with TRBD2 matching 11 bases. With 5 bases clipped from V and 7 bases from J, the junction kept 7 bases outside the gene matches. Germline values: CDR1 LNHDA, CDR2 SQIVND (reference sequence). There are 15 residues in the CDR3. CDR3 sequence: CASSPQWTSGNEQFF. Written as DNA, the CDR3 is TGTGCCAGTAGTCCCCAATGGACTAGCGGGAATGAGCAGTTCTTC.

CDR3 in DNA: TGTGCCAGCAGCACCCGGACTAGCGGGAGTGAGCAGTTCTTC. This codes for CASSTRTSGSEQFF. The chain employs TRBV7-3 and TRBJ2-1; TRBD2 agrees at 13 bases. The CDR3 is 14 residues long. The V segment lost 5 bases and the J segment 9 bases; nucleotides outside the gene matches: 4. Germline lookup yields CDR1 SGHTA and CDR2 FQGTGA.

This chain links TRBV11-2 with TRBJ2-5, with a weak D call TRBD1 (5 bases). The CDR3 spans 13 residues. V lost 3 bases and J lost 4, with 9 bases in between. Germline CDR1 is SGHAT and CDR2 is FQNNGV. CDR3 residues: CASSFGARETQYF. DNA of the CDR3: TGTGCCAGCAGCTTTGGGGCTAGAGAGACCCAGTACTTC.